This T cell receptor beta chain was profiled in a study of blood T cell repertoires in COVID-19 (dated by TCRdb to 2018 to 2020). With regard to the full study: The collaborator samples originated in the United States, Italy and Spain and spanned the acute and convalescent phases of COVID-19. Where available, HLA class I and class II types were obtained from metadata supplied by the sample provider rather than from assay-based typing. The material from the prospective study consisted of cDNA or gDNA derived from T cells, B-cell-depleted T cells, or PBMCs. Samples came from the ongoing ImmuneRACE study (first 160 participants) plus 1,254 subjects from 6 global collaborators. The repertoires were released in a freely available public database meant as a resource for research on the immune response to SARS-CoV-2. Sample metadata almost always included a de-identified subject ID, COVID-19 status, age in years and sex. The dataset comprised deeply sampled blood TCRbeta repertoires from subjects exposed to, actively infected with, or recovered from COVID-19. Results the study describes overall, beyond this receptor: The quantity of clinical and demographic metadata differed by source and by participant and was supplied without curation.

As regards this clone: Its antigen is currently not known. Nothing much larger sits one base from this clone, and base qualities are not available.

V lost 0 bases and J lost 7 bases; the stretch between them is 12 bases long. The cysteine opens and the phenylalanine closes a CDR3 of 14 amino acids. Left in the record is the CDR3 DNA by itself, 42 bases read in frame from the first base. In the germline V gene (reference sequence), CDR1 corresponds to WNHNN and CDR2 to SYGVQD. TCRbeta CDR3 regions were amplified from genomic DNA using the immunoSEQ Assay, a bias-controlled multiplex PCR. The paper's data handling went like this. The number of nucleated cells in each sample was estimated from the amplification of reference gene primers within the assay. Sequence reads were collapsed and filtered to measure the absolute abundance of every unique TCRbeta CDR3 rearrangement. For each sample, productive Simpson clonality was calculated by taking the square root of Simpson's diversity index across productive rearrangements. TCRdb took this table from immuneACCESS and kept in-frame rearrangements with V and J called. Such tables lack part of the clones; where checked against another copy, unresolved V genes explain under half of the gap, and the rest is unexplained. D and trimming were read from the DNA, whereas the V and J calls and clone size are those reported in that table. Within this sample are 150,000 to 200,000 clones, with roughly 85% of them counted one time only. The top ten clonotypes cover more than 7.5% of the sample.

Whole blood was collected in K2EDTA tubes by collaborating institutions according to the institutions' own protocols. For TCRbeta analysis, collaborators shipped samples in one of three forms: frozen whole blood, isolated PBMCs, or DNA extracted from either of those sample types. Sequenced input: peripheral blood. Recombination connected TRBV10-1 to TRBJ2-5; TRBD1 might be the D gene, on 5 matching bases. The receptor comes from a man aged 45-65 years with active or convalescent COVID-19. The CDR3 corresponds to CASSESRGQGTQYF. Read as DNA, the sequence is TGCGCCAGCAGTGAGTCTAGGGGCCAGGGGACCCAGTACTTC.